Following are 14 T cell receptor beta chains from one sample sequenced in a study of blood T cell repertoires in COVID-19. TCRdb's copy holds only in-frame clones and misses some; the assay was immunoSEQ multiplex PCR. The sample records 140,000 to 150,000 clones, around 84% being singletons. The material sequenced was peripheral blood. The receptor source for this set is a young man with COVID-19, enrolled during active disease.

The chain carries TRBV7-3 and TRBJ2-7, with 11 bases aligning to TRBD2. This CDR3 has 16 residues. Germline trimming cut 5 bases from V and 7 bases from J; bases unmatched to any gene: 13. The germline CDR1 and CDR2 sequences are SGHTA and FQGTGA. The CDR3 loop is CASSPSPTSGSREQYF. The CDR3 bases are TGTGCCAGCAGCCCCTCCCCAACTAGCGGGAGTAGGGAGCAGTACTTC.

V gene TRBV28 combines with J gene TRBJ2-7, with 11 bases matching TRBD1. The CDR3 is 15 residues long. With 5 bases clipped from V and 6 bases from J, the junction kept 9 bases outside the gene matches. CDR1 and CDR2 (germline): MDHEN, SYDVKM. The CDR3 DNA reads as TGTGCCAGCAGTGGGCCGGGGACAGGGGGGTTCGAGCAGTACTTC. It encodes CASSGPGTGGFEQYF.

The chain joins TRBV10-1 to TRBJ2-3; 10 bases fit TRBD2. The V gene's germline CDR1 is WNHNN and CDR2 SYGVQD (reference sequence). The CDR3 consists of 14 residues. The V and J ends lost 6 bases and 6 bases, in that order; junction bases with no gene match: 6. CDR3 nucleotides: TGCGCCAGCAGCGATAGCGGGAGGCGGGATACGCAGTATTTT. As protein: CASSDSGRRDTQYF.

This clone was seen just once. V and J are TRBV29-1 and TRBJ2-7; no reliable D call. V lost 4 bases and J lost 1, with 17 bases in between. Germline CDR1 SQVTM, CDR2 ANQGSEA. The CDR3 length is 15 residues. CDR3 sequence (DNA): TGCAGCGTTGTTCCCGGAGACCGACCTTCCTACGAGCAGTACTTC. Its protein product is CSVVPGDRPSYEQYF.

The CDR3 sequence: CASRPRQGLGEQYF. In nucleotides, the CDR3 is TGTGCCAGCAGACCCAGACAGGGACTAGGAGAGCAGTACTTC. The chain joins TRBV6-5 to TRBJ2-7; D may be TRBD2 (8 bases). CDR3 length equals 14 residues. V dropped 6 bases and J dropped 7 bases, with 19 bases sitting between them. Germline V gene data show CDR1 as MNHEY and CDR2 as SVGAGI.

The J gene is TRBJ2-1, the V gene TRBV4-2; 7 bases match TRBD2. Germline V gene data show CDR1 as LGHNA and CDR2 as YNFKEQ. The ends lost 0 bases at V and 15 bases at J; junction bases unmatched: 8. This CDR3 spans 13 amino acids. This CDR3 reads CASSQEVMTSPFF. DNA of the CDR3: TGTGCCAGCAGCCAAGAGGTGATGACTAGCCCGTTCTTC.

The chain carries TRBV10-3 and TRBJ2-1; D might be TRBD2 (5 bases). The CDR3 loop spans 12 amino acids. Germline V gene lookup returns CDR1 ENHRY and CDR2 SYGVKD. V was cut by 8 bases and J by 7 bases, with 12 bases left in between. In DNA form, the CDR3 reads TGTGCCATCGAGGCAGGAGGTAATGAGCAGTTCTTC. It encodes CAIEAGGNEQFF.

The J gene is TRBJ1-2, the V gene TRBV10-3; 8 positions match TRBD1. Germline V lookup: CDR1 ENHRY, CDR2 SYGVKD. The trim removed 6 bases at V and 6 bases at J, leaving 3 bases unmatched. This CDR3 is built from 12 residues. The CDR3 nucleotides read TGTGCCATCAGCGGACAGGGCGATGGCTACACCTTC. It codes for CAISGQGDGYTF.

This clone was recorded only once. No conserved phenylalanine or tryptophan is present at the end of the CDR3, so a read error is the likely explanation. Because the CDR3's place on the DNA is in doubt, the DNA is left out and the CDR3 is given as listed by TCRdb. The chain carries TRBV28 and TRBJ1-1; the table's D call, TRBD1, has no DNA check behind it. With termini counted, the CDR3 has 13 amino acids. In germline, CDR1 is MDHEN, CDR2 SYDVKM. CDR3 sequence reads: CASKGYYYSYSMI.

CDR3 loop: CASSSNPTGLGGYTF. The CDR3 DNA reads TGTGCCAGCAGTTCCAACCCGACGGGTCTGGGTGGCTACACCTTC. V is TRBV28 and J is TRBJ1-2; D unresolved. Trimming removed 4 bases at V and 7 bases at J, with 19 bases between. The germline V gene encodes CDR1 MDHEN and CDR2 SYDVKM. The CDR3 contains 15 residues.

This clone was seen once. The chain employs TRBV7-9 and TRBJ1-2; D not certain. This CDR3 region has 13 residues. The V end lost 3 bases, the J end lost 5 bases, and 10 bases lay between the germline ends. Germline CDR1 SEHNR, CDR2 FQNEAQ (reference sequence). CDR3: CASSLIGGYGYTF. The CDR3 region has the DNA TGTGCCAGCAGCTTGATCGGAGGGTATGGCTACACCTTC.

The genes are TRBV19 and TRBJ1-4; TRBD1 matches at 9 bases. Germline loops: CDR1 LNHDA, CDR2 SQIVND (reference sequence). The ends lost 5 bases at V and 7 bases at J; junction bases unmatched: 8. This CDR3 has 15 amino acids. The CDR3 coding sequence is TGTGCCAGTAGTCCTCGGACAGGGGAGGGTGAAAAACTGTTTTTT. This gives the protein CASSPRTGEGEKLFF. The variable domain in full, with the rest retrieved from reference TRBV19 and TRBJ1-4, is DGGITQSPKYLFRKEGQNVTLSCEQNLNHDAMYWYRQDPGQGLRLIYYSQIVNDFQKGDIAEGYSVSREKKESFPLTVTSAQKNPTAFYLCASSPRTGEGEKLFFGSGTQLSVL.

This chain links TRBV2 with TRBJ2-7; possibly TRBD1 for D (5 bases). Germline V lookup: CDR1 SNHLY, CDR2 FYNNEI. The CDR3 spans 13 residues. V was clipped by 6 bases and J by 3 bases, with 12 bases between them. CDR3 sequence reads: CASRRTQGYEQYF. The DNA of the CDR3 is TGTGCCAGCAGGAGGACGCAGGGCTACGAGCAGTACTTC.

This clone was seen only once. The rearrangement uses TRBV29-1 and TRBJ1-4, with 10 positions matching TRBD1. The CDR3 sequence is 13 residues long. CDR1 and CDR2 (germline): SQVTM, ANQGSEA. The V gene end was trimmed by 7 bases and the J gene end by 6 bases; junction bases not matched to a gene: 5. The CDR3 loop is CSASGTGDEKLFF. CDR3 nucleotide sequence: TGCAGCGCTTCCGGGACAGGGGATGAAAAACTGTTTTTT. Combining the CDR3 with reference TRBV29-1 and TRBJ1-4 gives the whole variable domain SAVISQKPSRDICQRGTSLTIQCQVDSQVTMMFWYRQQPGQSLTLIATANQGSEATYESGFVIDKFPISRPNLTFSTLTVSNMSPEDSSIYLCSASGTGDEKLFFGSGTQLSVL.